Below, 20 T cell receptor beta chains from the same sample are listed, as sequenced in a study of PD-1 blockade in classical Hodgkin lymphoma. Each patient's relapse followed autologous stem cell transplantation, and brentuximab vedotin exposure varied. Data came from immunoSEQ multiplex PCR; TCRdb stores just in-frame clones and leaves some out. The top ten hold roughly 15% of the sample, which has 29,000 or so clones, roughly 70% seen once. This specimen was peripheral blood mononuclear cells (PBMCs), taken before the second cycle of nivolumab. Receptor source: a human donor with classical Hodgkin lymphoma.

The chain links TRBV2 to TRBJ2-2; possible D gene TRBD2, 5 bases. V was shortened by 6 bases and J by 4 bases, with 9 bases between the two germline ends. The CDR3 runs to 13 residues. Germline V gene data show CDR1 as SNHLY and CDR2 as FYNNEI. CDR3 in amino acids: CASRRVFTGELFF. CDR3 in DNA: TGTGCCAGCAGGAGGGTCTTCACCGGGGAGCTGTTTTTT.

V and J are TRBV4-2 and TRBJ1-2, with D unclear. Between the trimmed V and J ends, which lost 1 base and 6 bases, there was a span of 12 bases. CDR1 and CDR2 from the germline V gene are LGHNA and YNFKEQ. The CDR3 consists of 14 residues. The CDR3 loop reads CASSQAKGRDGYTF. CDR3 DNA: TGTGCCAGCAGCCAAGCGAAAGGGAGAGATGGCTACACCTTC.

This clone was picked up a small number of times. The V and J genes are TRBV29-1 and TRBJ1-2; D call uncertain. CDR3 length: 15 amino acids. Between the trimmed V and J ends, which lost 0 bases and 1 base, there was a span of 12 bases. Germline V CDR1 and CDR2: SQVTM, ANQGSEA. This CDR3 reads CSVEEFPGGNYGYTF. The CDR3 DNA sequence: TGCAGCGTTGAAGAATTCCCGGGCGGTAACTATGGCTACACCTTC. Based on the CDR3 plus reference TRBV29-1 and TRBJ1-2, the full variable domain is SAVISQKPSRDICQRGTSLTIQCQVDSQVTMMFWYRQQPGQSLTLIATANQGSEATYESGFVIDKFPISRPNLTFSTLTVSNMSPEDSSIYLCSVEEFPGGNYGYTFGSGTRLTVV.

The J gene is TRBJ2-1, the V gene TRBV4-3, with D possibly TRBD1 on 5 matching bases. Germline CDR1 is LGHNA and CDR2 is YSLEER. The V end lost 0 bases, the J end lost 8 bases, and 14 bases lay between the germline ends. The CDR3 contains 15 residues. CDR3 sequence (DNA): TGCGCCAGCAGCCAAGACAGGGCCCAAGGGGATGAGCAGTTCTTC. It is translated as CASSQDRAQGDEQFF.

CDR3 in amino acids: CASRGQGHTEAFF. CDR3 in DNA: TGCGCCAGCAGGGGTCAGGGCCACACTGAAGCTTTCTTT. This chain uses TRBV10-2 with TRBJ1-1, with a weak D call TRBD1 (5 bases). The CDR3 has 13 residues. CDR1 WSHSY and CDR2 SAAADI come from the germline V gene. With 6 bases removed from V and 3 bases from J, the gap between germline ends came to 11 bases.

The V and J genes are TRBV2 and TRBJ1-5, with D perhaps matching TRBD1 (5 bases). This CDR3 comprises 14 residues. Looked up from germline, CDR1 is SNHLY and CDR2 is FYNNEI. With 1 base removed from V and 3 bases from J, the gap between germline ends came to 7 bases. This CDR3 reads CASSEVTDNQPQHF. CDR3 DNA sequence: TGTGCCAGCAGTGAAGTGACAGACAATCAGCCCCAGCATTTT.

For the CDR3, the DNA is TGTGCCAGCAGGCCGTGGGCAGGGACCGGGGAGCTGTTTTTT. It specifies CASRPWAGTGELFF. V usage is TRBV7-2 and J usage is TRBJ2-2; perhaps TRBD1 as D (5 bases). The CDR3 extends over 14 amino acids. Germline V CDR1 and CDR2: SGHTA, FQGNSA. Trimming removed 6 bases from V and 5 bases from J, with 13 bases in between. Looking up the rest from reference TRBV7-2 and TRBJ2-2 gives the full variable domain: GAGVSQSPSNKVTEKGKDVELRCDPISGHTALYWYRQSLGQGLEFLIYFQGNSAPDKSGLPSDRFSAERTGGSVSTLTIQRTQQEDSAVYLCASRPWAGTGELFFGEGSRLTVL.

V and J are TRBV7-9 and TRBJ1-1, with TRBD1 as a possible D gene (5 bases). Trimming left V 1 base short and J 3 bases short, with 9 bases between. Germline values: CDR1 SEHNR, CDR2 FQNEAQ (reference sequence). CDR3 length equals 14 residues. CDR3 bases: TGTGCCAGCAGCTTAGACGTGGGGCACACTGAAGCTTTCTTT. Protein sequence: CASSLDVGHTEAFF.

V gene TRBV25-1 combines with J gene TRBJ1-2; TRBD1 is a possible D gene (5 bases). The CDR3 contains 14 residues. The germline V and J ends were trimmed by 3 bases and 4 bases, with 12 bases remaining between them. Per germline, CDR1 MGHDK and CDR2 SYGVNS. The CDR3 region has the DNA TGTGCCAGCAGTGATCAGGGCCGGGGCTATGGCTACACCTTC. Amino acid sequence: CASSDQGRGYGYTF.

Many counts were recorded for this clone. This chain connects TRBV9 to TRBJ1-1; D is unresolved. The germline V and J ends were trimmed by 3 bases and 2 bases, with 17 bases remaining between them. Germline assignment: CDR1 SGDLS and CDR2 YYNGEE. The CDR3 length is 16 residues. The CDR3 coding sequence is TGTGCCAGCAGCGCTCAACCCCACGGGGTAAACACTGAAGCTTTCTTT. Encoded protein: CASSAQPHGVNTEAFF.

This sequence joins TRBV21-1 and TRBJ2-4; the table names TRBD1, a call not compared with the DNA. TRBV21-1 is a pseudogene segment. There are 15 residues in the CDR3. DNA of the CDR3: TGTGCCAGCAGCAAAGGGGACAGGGGTGGGAACATTCAGTACTTC. As protein: CASSKGDRGGNIQYF.

The chain links TRBV7-2 to TRBJ2-7, with 12 bases lining up with TRBD2. The CDR3 is made up of 17 amino acids. J gave up 6 bases and V 2 bases, and 11 bases lay outside the gene matches. CDR1 and CDR2 from the germline V gene are SGHTA and FQGNSA. The CDR3 protein is CASSLLAGGPALSEQYF. As DNA, the CDR3 is TGTGCCAGCAGCTTACTAGCGGGGGGGCCGGCTCTCTCCGAGCAGTACTTC.

In this sample, this clone is medium-sized. This chain links TRBV19 with TRBJ2-7, with a weak D call TRBD1 (5 bases). This CDR3 has 13 residues. Germline CDR1 and CDR2: LNHDA and SQIVND (reference sequence). The ends were cut back, 4 bases at V and 5 bases at J, with 12 bases in the middle. CDR3 residues: CASSKAARDEQYF. The CDR3 DNA is TGTGCCAGTAGTAAGGCGGCCAGGGACGAGCAGTACTTC.

This clone was seen more than once but under ten times. The chain employs TRBV2 and TRBJ1-2, with unresolved D. The germline gives CDR1 SNHLY, CDR2 FYNNEI. The CDR3 consists of 13 residues. V was trimmed by 8 bases and J by 2 bases, leaving 12 bases between them. The CDR3 DNA is TGTGCCAGCGGCCGGGATTTGAACTATGGCTACACCTTC. Encoded protein: CASGRDLNYGYTF.

This chain connects TRBV27 to TRBJ2-2; the match to TRBD2 covers 11 bases. Germline V CDR1 and CDR2: MNHEY, SMNVEV (reference sequence). The junction had 5 bases not matched to a gene; V was cut back by 4 bases and J by 1 base. This CDR3 spans 17 amino acids. Written as DNA, the CDR3 is TGTGCCAGCAGTTGGCTAGCGGGGGGCGGGAACACCGGGGAGCTGTTTTTT. It codes for CASSWLAGGGNTGELFF.

With respect to this clone: The same CDR3 arises from other DNA sequences in this sample as well. This chain uses TRBV5-6 with TRBJ1-3, with D perhaps matching TRBD1 (6 bases). V was cut by 2 bases and J by 4 bases, with 13 bases left in between. CDR3 length: 15 residues. Germline-derived CDR1 and CDR2 are SGHDT and YYEEEE. The CDR3 loop reads CASSLGGTAGNTIYF. Here the CDR3 DNA reads TGTGCCAGCAGCTTAGGGGGGACTGCCGGAAACACCATATATTTT.

This clone was observed once. The rearrangement links TRBV5-6 to TRBJ2-1, with a weak D call TRBD2 (6 bases). This CDR3 contains 14 residues. Between the trimmed V and J ends, which lost 5 bases and 3 bases, there was a span of 12 bases. Germline V lookup: CDR1 SGHDT, CDR2 YYEEEE. The CDR3, as DNA: TGTGCCAGCAGGGGCAGGGAGGACTACAATGAGCAGTTCTTC. Protein: CASRGREDYNEQFF.

This clone was counted at least ten times. The J gene is TRBJ2-7, the V gene TRBV7-6, with a weak D call TRBD1 (5 bases). CDR1 is SGHVS, CDR2 FNYEAQ, per germline. V gave up 5 bases and J gave up 0 bases, with 11 bases separating them. The CDR3 runs 14 residues. CDR3 sequence (DNA): TGTGCCAGCAGCGCCGTCCAGGGCTCCTACGAGCAGTACTTC. Its translation is CASSAVQGSYEQYF. The entire variable domain, with the rest obtained from reference TRBV7-6 and TRBJ2-7, is as follows: GAGVSQSPRYKVTKRGQDVALRCDPISGHVSLYWYRQALGQGPEFLTYFNYEAQQDKSGLPNDRFSAERPEGSISTLTIQRTEQRDSAMYRCASSAVQGSYEQYFGPGTRLTVT.

This chain joins TRBV4-3 and TRBJ1-6; TRBD1 aligns across 8 bases. Germline V gene sequence: CDR1 LGHNA, CDR2 YSLEER. Losses at the gene ends were 6 bases for V and 9 bases for J; bases not matched to a gene: 4. CDR3 length equals 13 residues. The CDR3 protein is CASRRDRGSPLHF. CDR3 DNA sequence: TGCGCCAGCAGACGCGACAGGGGTTCACCCCTCCACTTT.

V and J are TRBV7-6 and TRBJ2-3; 8 bases are a match to TRBD2. J was trimmed by 6 bases and V by 3 bases; bases with no gene match: 8. The CDR3 extends over 15 amino acids. Germline loops: CDR1 SGHVS, CDR2 FNYEAQ. The CDR3 reads CASSFTGGPTDTQYF. CDR3 DNA: TGTGCCAGCAGCTTCACGGGGGGGCCTACCGATACGCAGTATTTT.